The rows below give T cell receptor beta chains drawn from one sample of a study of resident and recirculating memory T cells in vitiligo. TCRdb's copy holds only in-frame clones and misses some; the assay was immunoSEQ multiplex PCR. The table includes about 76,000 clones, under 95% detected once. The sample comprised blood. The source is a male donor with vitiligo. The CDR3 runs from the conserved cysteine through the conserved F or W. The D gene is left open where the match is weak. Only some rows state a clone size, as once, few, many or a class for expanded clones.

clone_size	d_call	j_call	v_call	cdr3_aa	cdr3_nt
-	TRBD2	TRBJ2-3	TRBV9	CASSGLAGVTDTQYF	TGTGCCAGCAGCGGGCTAGCGGGGGTCACAGATACGCAGTATTTT
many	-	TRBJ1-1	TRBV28	CASSLSGRGEAFF	TGTGCCAGCAGTTTATCCGGGAGGGGGGAAGCTTTCTTT
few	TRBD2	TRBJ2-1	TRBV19	CASSIVRGRALNSRYNEQFF	TGTGCCAGTAGTATTGTCCGCGGGAGGGCACTGAACTCCCGGTACAATGAGCAGTTCTTC
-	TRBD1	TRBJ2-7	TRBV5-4	CASSWGPKHKGQAYSYEQYF	TGTGCCAGCAGCTGGGGACCAAAGCACAAAGGACAGGCTTACTCCTACGAGCAGTACTTC
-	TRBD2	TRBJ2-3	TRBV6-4	CASSEGGSTDTQYF	TGTGCCAGCAGTGAAGGCGGGAGTACAGATACGCAGTATTTT
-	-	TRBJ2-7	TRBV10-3	CAISDSGTGTYEQYF	TGTGCCATCAGTGATAGCGGGACAGGGACCTACGAGCAGTACTTC
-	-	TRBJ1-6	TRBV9	CARGLPTSPLHF	TGTGCCAGGGGACTGCCCACGTCACCCCTCCACTTT
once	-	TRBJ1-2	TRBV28	CASHIGRDWGYTF	TGTGCCAGCCACATAGGCAGGGATTGGGGCTACACCTTC
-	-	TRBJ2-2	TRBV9	CASSRQNTGELFF	TGTGCCAGCAGCAGACAGAACACCGGGGAGCTGTTTTTT
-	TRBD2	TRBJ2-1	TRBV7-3	CASSFTSGGVLEQFF	TGTGCCAGCAGCTTTACTAGCGGAGGAGTTCTTGAGCAGTTCTTC
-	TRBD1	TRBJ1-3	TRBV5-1	CASSTGTGPSSGNTIYF	TGCGCCAGCAGCACCGGGACAGGGCCGAGCTCTGGAAACACCATATATTTT
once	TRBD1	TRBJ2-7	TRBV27	CASSLSRGSYEQYF	TGTGCCAGCAGTTTAAGCAGGGGGTCCTACGAGCAGTACTTC
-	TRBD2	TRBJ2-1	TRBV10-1	CASSGGFGTSPFF	TGCGCCAGCAGTGGGGGGTTCGGGACTAGCCCGTTCTTC
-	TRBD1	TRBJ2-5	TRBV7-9	CASDFLDRVETQYF	TGTGCCAGCGACTTTTTGGACAGGGTGGAGACCCAGTACTTC
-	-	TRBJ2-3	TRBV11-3	CASSFRVGTDTQYF	TGTGCCAGCAGCTTTAGAGTGGGCACAGATACGCAGTATTTT
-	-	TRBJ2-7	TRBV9	CASSVGVDGRDSYEQYF	TGTGCCAGCAGCGTAGGGGTCGACGGGAGGGACAGCTACGAGCAGTACTTC
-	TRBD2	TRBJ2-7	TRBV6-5	CASIDPGTSVYEQYF	TGTGCCAGCATCGACCCCGGGACTAGCGTTTACGAGCAGTACTTC
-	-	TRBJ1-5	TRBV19	CASTVVPNQPQHF	TGTGCCAGTACCGTAGTCCCAAATCAGCCCCAGCATTTT
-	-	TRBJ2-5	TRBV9	CASSVTGETQYF	TGTGCCAGCAGCGTAACAGGGGAGACCCAGTACTTC
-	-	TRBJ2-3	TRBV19	CASSIPGTDTQYF	TGTGCCAGTAGTATTCCGGGCACAGATACGCAGTATTTT
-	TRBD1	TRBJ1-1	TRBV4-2	CASSQGQGAHTEAFF	TGTGCCAGCAGCCAAGGACAGGGGGCGCACACTGAAGCTTTCTTT
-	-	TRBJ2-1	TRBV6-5	CASSYSGGEQFF	TGTGCCAGCAGTTACTCGGGGGGTGAGCAGTTCTTC
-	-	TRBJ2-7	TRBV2	CASSDLWYEQYF	TGTGCCAGCAGTGATCTCTGGTACGAGCAGTACTTC
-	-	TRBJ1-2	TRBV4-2	CASSQEYINYGYTF	TGTGCCAGCAGCCAAGAGTACATAAACTATGGCTACACCTTC
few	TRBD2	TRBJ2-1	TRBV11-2	CASSFGGAMGQFF	TGTGCCAGCAGCTTCGGGGGGGCAATGGGGCAGTTCTTC
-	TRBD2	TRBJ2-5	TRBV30	CAWTRTSGSVQETQYF	TGTGCCTGGACCCGGACTAGCGGGAGCGTTCAAGAGACCCAGTACTTC
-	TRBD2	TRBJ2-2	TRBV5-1	CASRTTSGYTGELFF	TGCGCCAGCAGAACAACTAGCGGCTACACCGGGGAGCTGTTTTTT
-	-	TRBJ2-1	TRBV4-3	CASSQDPRPNEQFF	TGCGCCAGCAGCCAAGACCCGCGGCCTAATGAGCAGTTCTTC
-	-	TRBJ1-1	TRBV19	CAISNSQGAAFF	TGTGCCATATCGAACTCACAGGGAGCGGCTTTCTTT
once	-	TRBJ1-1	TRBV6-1	CASTLIETGEAFF	TGTGCCAGCACCCTGATTGAAACAGGGGAAGCTTTCTTT
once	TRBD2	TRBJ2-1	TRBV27	CASSPSAGVVYNEQFF	TGTGCCAGCAGTCCTTCAGCGGGAGTGGTCTACAATGAGCAGTTCTTC
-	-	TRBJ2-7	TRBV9	CASSPSGSSYEQYF	TGTGCCAGCAGCCCAAGTGGGAGCTCCTACGAGCAGTACTTC
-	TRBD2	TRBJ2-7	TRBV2	CASSDASGSSLGEQYF	TGTGCCAGCAGTGACGCGAGCGGGAGTTCCTTGGGGGAGCAGTACTTC